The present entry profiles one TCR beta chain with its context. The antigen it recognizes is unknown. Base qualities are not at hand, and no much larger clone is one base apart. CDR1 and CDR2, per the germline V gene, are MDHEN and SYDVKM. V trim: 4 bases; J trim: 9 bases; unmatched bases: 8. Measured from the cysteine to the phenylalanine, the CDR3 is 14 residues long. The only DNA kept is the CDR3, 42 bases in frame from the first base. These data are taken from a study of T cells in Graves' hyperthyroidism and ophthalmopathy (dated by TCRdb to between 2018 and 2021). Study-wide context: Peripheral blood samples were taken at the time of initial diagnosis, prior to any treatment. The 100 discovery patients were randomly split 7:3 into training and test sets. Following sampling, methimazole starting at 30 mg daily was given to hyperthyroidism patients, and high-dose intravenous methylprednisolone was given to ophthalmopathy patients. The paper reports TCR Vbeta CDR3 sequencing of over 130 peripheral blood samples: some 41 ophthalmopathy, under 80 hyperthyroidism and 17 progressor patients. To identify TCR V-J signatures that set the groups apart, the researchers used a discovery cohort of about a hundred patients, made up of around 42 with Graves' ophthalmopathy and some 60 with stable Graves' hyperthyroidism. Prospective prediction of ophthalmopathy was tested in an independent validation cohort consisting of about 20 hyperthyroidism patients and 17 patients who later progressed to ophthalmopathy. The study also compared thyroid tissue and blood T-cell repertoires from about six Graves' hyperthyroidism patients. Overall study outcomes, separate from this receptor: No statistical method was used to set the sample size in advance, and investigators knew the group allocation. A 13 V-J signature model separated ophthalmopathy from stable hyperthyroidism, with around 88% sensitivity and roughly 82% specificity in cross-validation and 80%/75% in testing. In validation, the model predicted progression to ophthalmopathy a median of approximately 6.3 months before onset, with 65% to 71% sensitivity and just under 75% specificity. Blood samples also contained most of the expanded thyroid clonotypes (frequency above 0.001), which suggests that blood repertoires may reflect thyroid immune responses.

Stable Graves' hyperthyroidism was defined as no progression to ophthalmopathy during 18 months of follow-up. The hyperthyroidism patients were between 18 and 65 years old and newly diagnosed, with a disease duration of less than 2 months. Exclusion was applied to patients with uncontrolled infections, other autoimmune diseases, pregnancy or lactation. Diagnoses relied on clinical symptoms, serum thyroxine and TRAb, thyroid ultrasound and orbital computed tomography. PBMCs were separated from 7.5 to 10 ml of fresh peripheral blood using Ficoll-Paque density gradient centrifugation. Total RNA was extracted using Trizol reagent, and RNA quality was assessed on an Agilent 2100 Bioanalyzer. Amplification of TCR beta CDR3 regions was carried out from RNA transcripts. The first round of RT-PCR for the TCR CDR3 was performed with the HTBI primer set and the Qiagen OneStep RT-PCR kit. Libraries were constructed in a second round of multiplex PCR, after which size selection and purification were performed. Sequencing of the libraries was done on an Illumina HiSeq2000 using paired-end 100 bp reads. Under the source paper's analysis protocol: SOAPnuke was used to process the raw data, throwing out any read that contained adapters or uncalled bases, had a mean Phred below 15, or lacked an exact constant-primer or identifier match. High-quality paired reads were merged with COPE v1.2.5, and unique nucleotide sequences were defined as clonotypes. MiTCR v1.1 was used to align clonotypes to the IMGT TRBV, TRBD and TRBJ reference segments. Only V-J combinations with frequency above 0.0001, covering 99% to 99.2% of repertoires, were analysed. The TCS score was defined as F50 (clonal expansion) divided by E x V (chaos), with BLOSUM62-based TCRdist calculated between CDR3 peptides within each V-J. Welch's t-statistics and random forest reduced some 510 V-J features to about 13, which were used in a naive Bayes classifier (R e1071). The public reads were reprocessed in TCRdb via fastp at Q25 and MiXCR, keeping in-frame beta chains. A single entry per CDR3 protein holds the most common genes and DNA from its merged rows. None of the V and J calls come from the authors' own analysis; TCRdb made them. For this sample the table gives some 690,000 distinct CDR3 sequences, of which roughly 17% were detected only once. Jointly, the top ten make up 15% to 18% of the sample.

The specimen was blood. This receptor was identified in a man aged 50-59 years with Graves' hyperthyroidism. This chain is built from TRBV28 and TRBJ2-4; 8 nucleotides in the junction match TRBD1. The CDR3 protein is CASSSSDRGGIQYF. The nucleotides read TGTGCCAGCAGTTCATCCGACAGGGGAGGCATTCAGTACTTC.